This T cell receptor beta chain was retrieved from a study of T cells after somatic rescue of genetic block. The germline CDR1 and CDR2 sequences are SGHAT and FQNNGV. This CDR3 is built from 13 residues. V gave up 0 bases and J gave up 8 bases, with 8 bases separating them. TCRdb's copy holds only in-frame clones and misses some; the assay was immunoSEQ multiplex PCR. The sample includes roughly 11,000 clones, just under 80% of them seen just once. This clone has just a few counts. The material sequenced was peripheral blood mononuclear cells (PBMCs). The receptor was isolated from a boy younger than 18. The chain uses TRBV11-2 and TRBJ2-1; no clear D. The CDR3 region has the DNA TGTGCCAGCAGCTTAGATCGTGAGGATGAGCAGTTCTTC. It specifies CASSLDREDEQFF.